This T cell receptor beta chain was captured by sequencing in a study of PD-1 blockade in classical Hodgkin lymphoma. Time point noted: newly diagnosed, previously untreated cHL patient sample. Thawed PBMCs were the source of CD4+ T cells, purified by magnetic negative selection. Trimming at V came to 0 bases and at J to 4 bases, leaving 13 bases not matched to a gene. This CDR3 spans 18 amino acids. Per the germline V gene, CDR1 is SGDLS and CDR2 is YYNGEE. A word on this clone: Its antigen is currently unknown.

Study findings and constraints: The authors have not defined what causes the repertoire differences, possibly disease activity or prior therapy.

Here immunoSEQ multiplex PCR was the method, and the copy in TCRdb shows in-frame clones only, minus some. There are more than 15,000 clones in the sample; about nine tenths occur only once, and about 0.5% lies in the top ten. This chain connects TRBV9 to TRBJ1-2; 9 nucleotides agree with TRBD1. Sequences were obtained from CD4+ T cells from blood. The receptor was isolated from a human donor with classical Hodgkin lymphoma. CDR3 nucleotide sequence: TGTGCCAGCAGCGTAGTTCCCTGGACAGGGACAGGGTCCTATGGCTACACCTTC. This encodes CASSVVPWTGTGSYGYTF. Full variable domain (missing parts from reference TRBV9 and TRBJ1-2): DSGVTQTPKHLITATGQRVTLRCSPRSGDLSVYWYQQSLDQGLQFLIQYYNGEERAKGNILERFSAQQFPDLHSELNLSSLELGDSALYFCASSVVPWTGTGSYGYTFGSGTRLTVV.